This is a list of T cell receptor beta chains from one sample in a study of blood T cells in healthy people across ages. TCRdb reprocessed the 5' RACE reads with MiXCR, giving one entry per CDR3 protein. The profile shows around 870,000 distinct CDR3 sequences, roughly 26% of them singletons. The sequenced sample consisted of blood. These receptors came from a woman aged 80 or over in good health. Both conserved end residues are part of each CDR3. The order of the fields is clone size, J gene, V gene, D gene, CDR3 DNA, CDR3 protein. A D gene is named only where the DNA matches it firmly. For some rows the clone size is stated as once, few or many, or as a class when expanded; others skip it.

>few|TRBJ2-7|TRBV20-1|.
TGCAGTGCTAGAGATCCCGACTTGAGCTCCTACGAGCAGTACTTC
CSARDPDLSSYEQYF
>.|TRBJ1-2|TRBV18|TRBD1
TGTGCCAGCTCATCAAGGACAGGGGCCCAAGCTAACTATGGCTACACCTTC
CASSSRTGAQANYGYTF
>.|TRBJ2-7|TRBV6-6|.
TGTGCCAGCAGTGCCGGGACGTTCAACTACGAGCAGTACTTC
CASSAGTFNYEQYF
>.|TRBJ1-1|TRBV19|.
TGTGCCAGTAGTGGTTTCCGACAGGAACAAAAAGCTTTCTTT
CASSGFRQEQKAFF
>many|TRBJ2-3|TRBV20-1|.
TGCAGTGCTCACAGGGACACAGATACGCAGTATTTT
CSAHRDTDTQYF
>.|TRBJ1-1|TRBV12-3/TRBV12-4|.
TGTGCCAGCAGTTTTGGCGGATACACTGAAGCTTTCTTT
CASSFGGYTEAFF
>few|TRBJ1-2|TRBV20-1|TRBD1
TGCAGTGCCAGAGCAGGGGGCGTTTACGGTGGCTACACCTTC
CSARAGGVYGGYTF
>.|TRBJ2-4|TRBV28|TRBD1
TGTGCCAGCGGGGACAGCCCAAAAAACATTCAGTACTTC
CASGDSPKNIQYF
>.|TRBJ2-3|TRBV18|.
TGTGCCAGCTCGGAGGGCCCTATCAGAGGAGATACGCAGTATTTT
CASSEGPIRGDTQYF
>.|TRBJ1-4|TRBV28|.
TGTGCCAGCAGTTTCCGGGGGCTGCCTAATGAAAAACTGTTTTTT
CASSFRGLPNEKLFF
>many|TRBJ1-5|TRBV5-1|TRBD1
TGCGCCAGCAGCCCCCAGGGGGCCGGCAATCAGCCCCAGCATTTT
CASSPQGAGNQPQHF
>few|TRBJ2-6|TRBV11-3|.
TGTGCCAGCAGCTTGCCTAGGGGTCATAACGTCCTGACTTTC
CASSLPRGHNVLTF
>.|TRBJ1-1|TRBV20-1|.
TGCAGTACCACGCAGGGCCTGAACACTGAAGCTTTCTTT
CSTTQGLNTEAFF
>many|TRBJ1-1|TRBV27|.
TGTGCCAGCAGTTCCCCGGGACTACAATTTAGGGCTTTCTTT
CASSSPGLQFRAFF
>many|TRBJ2-1|TRBV7-2|TRBD1
TGTGCCAGCAGCGCTGACAGGGGGGTAACCTACAATGAGCAGTTCTTC
CASSADRGVTYNEQFF
>many|TRBJ2-1|TRBV6-5|.
TGTGCCAGCAGTTCCGACCTGTCAAGCTCCTACAATGAGCAGTTCTTC
CASSSDLSSSYNEQFF
>.|TRBJ2-7|TRBV19|.
TGTGCCAGTAGTCGGGCGGCGTCGTCCTACGAGCAGTACTTC
CASSRAASSYEQYF
>many|TRBJ1-6|TRBV7-9|.
TGTGCCAGCAGCCCCGGGCTTATACTGAAATCTAATTCACCCCTCCACTTT
CASSPGLILKSNSPLHF
>many|TRBJ2-1|TRBV20-1|TRBD2
TGCAGTGCTAGGCCCTGGGCCTTAGCGGGGGGGCCAAATGAGCAGTTCTTC
CSARPWALAGGPNEQFF
>.|TRBJ1-2|TRBV12-3/TRBV12-4|.
TGTGCCAGCAGTTTTGTGTCAGGGCAAGGAGGTGAGGGCTACACCTTC
CASSFVSGQGGEGYTF
>.|TRBJ1-4|TRBV30|.
TGTGCCTGGACCTGGGGGAGGTCAACTAATGAAAAACTGTTTTTT
CAWTWGRSTNEKLFF
>.|TRBJ2-5|TRBV15|TRBD1
TGTGCCACGGGGAAAGGGGGCGTAGAGACCCAGTACTTC
CATGKGGVETQYF
>many|TRBJ2-3|TRBV15|.
TGTGCCACCAGCAGAGCCTTTGTTCGATCAATTTCAGATACGCAGTATTTT
CATSRAFVRSISDTQYF
>many|TRBJ2-1|TRBV20-1|TRBD1
TGCAGTGCTCCTCCCGGGACAGGGAACTACAATGAGCAGTTCTTC
CSAPPGTGNYNEQFF
>many|TRBJ2-3|TRBV24-1|TRBD2
TGTGCCACCAGTGACCCGAGACTAGCGGGGACGGCAGATACGCAGTATTTT
CATSDPRLAGTADTQYF
>.|TRBJ2-5|TRBV6-1|TRBD2
TGTGCCAGCAGCAGGACTAGCGGGGGGTCTCAAGGGACCCAGTACTTC
CASSRTSGGSQGTQYF
>.|TRBJ2-1|TRBV7-9|.
TGTGCCAGCAGCCCACAGACTCCCGGCGGGGTACAGGGTGAGCAGTTCTTC
CASSPQTPGGVQGEQFF
>few|TRBJ2-4|TRBV7-2|.
TGTGCCAGCAGCTTTAGCGTAGCCAAAAACATTCAGTACTTC
CASSFSVAKNIQYF
>.|TRBJ2-2|TRBV12-3/TRBV12-4|.
TGTGCCAGCAGTTTAAGTCCCATAAGCACCGGGGAGCTGTTTTTT
CASSLSPISTGELFF
>.|TRBJ2-1|TRBV30|.
TGTGCCTGGAGTGTGCTGGCGGACAATGAGCAGTTCTTC
CAWSVLADNEQFF
>.|TRBJ2-2|TRBV5-1|.
TGCGCCAGCAGCCAAAGCAACTGGGGCACCTCGAACACCGGGGAGCTGTTTTTT
CASSQSNWGTSNTGELFF
>few|TRBJ2-7|TRBV20-1|.
TGCAGTGCCCCTGGTGGCGGGTCTTTTGGAGGTGAGCAGTACTTC
CSAPGGGSFGGEQYF
>few|TRBJ2-1|TRBV30|TRBD2
TGTGCCTGGAGTGTACTCTCGGGAGGGAGGGGGTTCTTC
CAWSVLSGGRGFF
>.|TRBJ2-7|TRBV4-1|.
TGCGCCGGCAGCCTTGAAAATCCGGGACTCCAGGGGGTGGACTCCTACGAGCAGTACTTC
CAGSLENPGLQGVDSYEQYF
>many|TRBJ2-3|TRBV24-1|TRBD1
TGTGCCACCAGTGATGTGACAGGGGCTTCAGATACGCAGTATTTT
CATSDVTGASDTQYF
>many|TRBJ2-5|TRBV5-4|TRBD2
TGTGCCAGCAGCATGGGACTAGCGGGGGGGGTACAAGAGACCCAGTACTTC
CASSMGLAGGVQETQYF
>.|TRBJ2-5|TRBV3-1|TRBD2
TGTGCCAGCACTAGCGGGGGAGCCAGCCCCGTGGAGACCCAGTACTTC
CASTSGGASPVETQYF